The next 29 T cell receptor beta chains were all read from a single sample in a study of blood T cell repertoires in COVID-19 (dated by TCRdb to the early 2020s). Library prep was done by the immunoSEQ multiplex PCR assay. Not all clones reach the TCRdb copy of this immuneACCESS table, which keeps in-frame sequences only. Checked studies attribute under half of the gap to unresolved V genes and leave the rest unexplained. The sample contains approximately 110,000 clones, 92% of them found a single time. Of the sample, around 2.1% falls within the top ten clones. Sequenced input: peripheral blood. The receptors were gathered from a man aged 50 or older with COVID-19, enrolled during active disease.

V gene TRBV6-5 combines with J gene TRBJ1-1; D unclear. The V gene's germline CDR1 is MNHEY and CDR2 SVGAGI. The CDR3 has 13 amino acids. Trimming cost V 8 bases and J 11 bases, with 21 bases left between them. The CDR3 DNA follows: TGTGCCAGCGGAATTAGCGGCAAGGGTATGGCTTTCTTT. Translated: CASGISGKGMAFF.

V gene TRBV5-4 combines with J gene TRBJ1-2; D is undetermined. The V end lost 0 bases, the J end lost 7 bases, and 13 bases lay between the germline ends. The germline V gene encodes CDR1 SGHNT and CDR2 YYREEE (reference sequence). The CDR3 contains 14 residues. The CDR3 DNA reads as TGTGCCAGCAGCTTGGATTCCGGGGTCGGTGGCTACACCTTC. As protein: CASSLDSGVGGYTF.

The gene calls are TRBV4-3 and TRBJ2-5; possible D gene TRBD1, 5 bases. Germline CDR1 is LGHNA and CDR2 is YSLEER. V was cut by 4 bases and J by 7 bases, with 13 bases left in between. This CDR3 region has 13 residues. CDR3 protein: CASSPTEGATQYF. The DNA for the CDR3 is TGCGCCAGCAGCCCCACGGAAGGGGCGACCCAGTACTTC.

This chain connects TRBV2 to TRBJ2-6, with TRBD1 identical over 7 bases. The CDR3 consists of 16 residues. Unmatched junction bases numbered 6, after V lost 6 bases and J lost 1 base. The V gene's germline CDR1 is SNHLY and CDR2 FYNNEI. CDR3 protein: CASSGLTGSGANVLTF. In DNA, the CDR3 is TGTGCCAGCAGCGGGTTGACAGGGTCTGGGGCCAACGTCCTGACTTTC.

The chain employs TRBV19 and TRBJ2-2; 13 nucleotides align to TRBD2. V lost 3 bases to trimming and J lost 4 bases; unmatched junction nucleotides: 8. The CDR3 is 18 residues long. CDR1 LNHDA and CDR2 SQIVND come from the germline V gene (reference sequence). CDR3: CASSIRGWTSGSTGELFF. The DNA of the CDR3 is TGTGCCAGTAGTATCCGAGGATGGACTAGCGGGAGCACCGGGGAGCTGTTTTTT.

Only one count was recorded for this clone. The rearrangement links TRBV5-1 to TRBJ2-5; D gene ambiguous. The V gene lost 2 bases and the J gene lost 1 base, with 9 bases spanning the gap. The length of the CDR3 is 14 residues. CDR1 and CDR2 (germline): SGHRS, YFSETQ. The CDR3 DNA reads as TGCGCCAGCAGCTTACAGCCGACCCAAGAGACCCAGTACTTC. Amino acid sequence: CASSLQPTQETQYF. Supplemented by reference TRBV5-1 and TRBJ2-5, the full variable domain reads KAGVTQTPRYLIKTRGQQVTLSCSPISGHRSVSWYQQTPGQGLQFLFEYFSETQRNKGNFPGRFSGRQFSNSRSEMNVSTLELGDSALYLCASSLQPTQETQYFGPGTRLLVL.

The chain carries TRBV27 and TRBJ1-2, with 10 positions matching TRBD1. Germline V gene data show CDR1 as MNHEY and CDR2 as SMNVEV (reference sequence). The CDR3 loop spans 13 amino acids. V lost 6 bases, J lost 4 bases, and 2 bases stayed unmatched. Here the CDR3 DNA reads TGTGCCAGCAGGGGACAGGGGAGCTATGGCTACACCTTC. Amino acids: CASRGQGSYGYTF.

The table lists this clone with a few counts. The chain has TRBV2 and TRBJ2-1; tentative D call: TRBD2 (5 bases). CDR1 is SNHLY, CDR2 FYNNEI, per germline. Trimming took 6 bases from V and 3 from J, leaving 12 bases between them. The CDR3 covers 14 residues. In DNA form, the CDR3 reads TGTGCCAGCAGGGCCCCCGGGATCTACAATGAGCAGTTCTTC. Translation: CASRAPGIYNEQFF.

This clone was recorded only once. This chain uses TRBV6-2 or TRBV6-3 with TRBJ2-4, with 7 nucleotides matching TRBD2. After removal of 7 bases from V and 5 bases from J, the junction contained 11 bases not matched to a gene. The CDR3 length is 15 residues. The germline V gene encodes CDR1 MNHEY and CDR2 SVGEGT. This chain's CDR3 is CASIPGGGVQNIQYF. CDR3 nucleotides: TGTGCCAGCATCCCTGGGGGGGGAGTCCAAAACATTCAGTACTTC.

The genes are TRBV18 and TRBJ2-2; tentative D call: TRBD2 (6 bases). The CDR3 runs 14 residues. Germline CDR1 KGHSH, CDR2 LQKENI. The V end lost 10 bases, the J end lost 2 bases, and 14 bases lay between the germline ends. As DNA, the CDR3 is TGTGCCACCGCGGCCGGGACTAACACCGGGGAGCTGTTTTTT. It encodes CATAAGTNTGELFF.

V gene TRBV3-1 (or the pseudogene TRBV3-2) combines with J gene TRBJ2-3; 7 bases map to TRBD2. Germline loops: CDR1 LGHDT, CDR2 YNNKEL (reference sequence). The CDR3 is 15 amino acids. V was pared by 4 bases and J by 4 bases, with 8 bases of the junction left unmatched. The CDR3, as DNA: TGTGCCAGCAGCCCGGTGGGCGGGAGCCCAGATACGCAGTATTTT. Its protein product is CASSPVGGSPDTQYF.

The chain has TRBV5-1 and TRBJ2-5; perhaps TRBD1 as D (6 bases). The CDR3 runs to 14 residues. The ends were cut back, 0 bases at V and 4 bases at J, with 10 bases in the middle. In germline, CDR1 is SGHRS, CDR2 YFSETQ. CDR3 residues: CASSLGTTGETQYF. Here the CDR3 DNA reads TGCGCCAGCAGCTTGGGAACGACAGGAGAGACCCAGTACTTC.

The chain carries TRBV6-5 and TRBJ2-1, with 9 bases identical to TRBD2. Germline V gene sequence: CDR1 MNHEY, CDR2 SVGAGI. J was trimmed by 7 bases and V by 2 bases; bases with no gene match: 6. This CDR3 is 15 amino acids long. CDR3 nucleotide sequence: TGTGCCAGCAGTTACGCCGGGACTAGCTTTAATGAGCAGTTCTTC. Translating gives CASSYAGTSFNEQFF.

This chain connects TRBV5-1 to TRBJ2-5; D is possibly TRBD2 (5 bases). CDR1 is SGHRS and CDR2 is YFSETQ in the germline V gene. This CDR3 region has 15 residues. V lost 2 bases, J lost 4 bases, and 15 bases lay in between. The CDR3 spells CASSFQGLEGETQYF. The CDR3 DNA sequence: TGCGCCAGCAGCTTTCAAGGGCTAGAGGGAGAGACCCAGTACTTC.

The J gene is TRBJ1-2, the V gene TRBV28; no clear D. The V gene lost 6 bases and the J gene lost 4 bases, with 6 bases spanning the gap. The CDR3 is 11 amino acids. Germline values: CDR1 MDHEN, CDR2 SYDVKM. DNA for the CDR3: TGTGCCAGCAGATCCTCCTATGGCTACACCTTC. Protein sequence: CASRSSYGYTF.

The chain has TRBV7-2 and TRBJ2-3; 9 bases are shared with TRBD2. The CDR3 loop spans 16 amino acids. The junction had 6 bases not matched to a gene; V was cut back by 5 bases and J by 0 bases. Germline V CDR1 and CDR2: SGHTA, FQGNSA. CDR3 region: CASSTRLAASTDTQYF. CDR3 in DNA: TGTGCCAGCAGCACCCGACTAGCGGCTAGCACAGATACGCAGTATTTT.

CDR3 sequence: CASSPLRGDEQYV. DNA of the CDR3: TGTGCCAGCAGTCCCCTCCGGGGGGACGAGCAGTACGTC. The V gene is TRBV6-2 or TRBV6-3, the J gene TRBJ2-7, with 7 nucleotides matching TRBD2. CDR3 length: 13 residues. Germline loops: CDR1 MNHEY, CDR2 SVGEGT. Unmatched junction bases numbered 6, after V lost 5 bases and J lost 5 bases.

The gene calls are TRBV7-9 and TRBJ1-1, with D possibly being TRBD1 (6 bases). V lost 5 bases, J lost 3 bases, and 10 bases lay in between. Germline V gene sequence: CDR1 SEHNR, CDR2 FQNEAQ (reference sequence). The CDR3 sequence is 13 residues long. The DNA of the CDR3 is TGTGCCAGCAGCATAGGGGGGGACACTGAAGCTTTCTTT. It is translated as CASSIGGDTEAFF.

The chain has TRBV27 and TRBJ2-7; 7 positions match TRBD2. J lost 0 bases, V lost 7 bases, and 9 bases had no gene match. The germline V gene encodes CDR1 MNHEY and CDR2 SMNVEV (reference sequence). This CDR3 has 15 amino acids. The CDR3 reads CASKKLGGSSYEQYF. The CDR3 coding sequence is TGTGCCAGCAAAAAACTCGGCGGGAGCTCCTACGAGCAGTACTTC.

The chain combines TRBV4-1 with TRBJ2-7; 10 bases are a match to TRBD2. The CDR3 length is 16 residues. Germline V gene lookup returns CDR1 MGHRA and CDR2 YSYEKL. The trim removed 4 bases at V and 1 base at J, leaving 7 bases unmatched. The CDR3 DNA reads TGCGCCAGCAGCCTAAGACTAGCGGGCCCGTCCTACGAGCAGTACGTC. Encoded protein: CASSLRLAGPSYEQYV.

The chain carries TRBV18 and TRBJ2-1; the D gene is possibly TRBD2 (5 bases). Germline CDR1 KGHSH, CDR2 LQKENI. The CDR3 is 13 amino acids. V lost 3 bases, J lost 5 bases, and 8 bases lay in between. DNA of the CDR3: TGTGCCAGCTCACCTGGGCGGGACAATGAGCAGTTCTTC. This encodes CASSPGRDNEQFF.

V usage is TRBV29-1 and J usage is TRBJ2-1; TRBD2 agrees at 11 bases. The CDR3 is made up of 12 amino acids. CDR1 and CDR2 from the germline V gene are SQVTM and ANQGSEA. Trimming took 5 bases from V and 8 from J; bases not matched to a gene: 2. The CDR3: CSVFSGRDEQFF. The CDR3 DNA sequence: TGCAGCGTTTTTAGCGGGAGGGATGAGCAGTTCTTC.

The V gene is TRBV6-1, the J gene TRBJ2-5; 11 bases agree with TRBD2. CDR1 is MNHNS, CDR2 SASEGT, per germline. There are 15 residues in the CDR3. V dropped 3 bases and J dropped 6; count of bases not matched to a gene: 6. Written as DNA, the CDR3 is TGTGCCAGCAGTGAGGTAGCGGGAGGGCCCCAGACCCAGTACTTC. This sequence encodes CASSEVAGGPQTQYF.

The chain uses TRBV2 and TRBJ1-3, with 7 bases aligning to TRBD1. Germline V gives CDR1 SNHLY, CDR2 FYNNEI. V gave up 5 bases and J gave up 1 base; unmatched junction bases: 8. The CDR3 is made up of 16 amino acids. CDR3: CASSLVRDRSGNTIYF. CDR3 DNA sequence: TGTGCCAGCAGTTTGGTCCGGGACAGATCTGGAAACACCATATATTTT.

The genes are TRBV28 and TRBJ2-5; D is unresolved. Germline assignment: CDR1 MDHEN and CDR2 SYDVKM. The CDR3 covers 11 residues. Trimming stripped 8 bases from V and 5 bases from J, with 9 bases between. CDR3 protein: CASSSAETQYF. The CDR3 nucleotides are TGTGCCAGCTCTAGTGCGGAGACCCAGTACTTC.

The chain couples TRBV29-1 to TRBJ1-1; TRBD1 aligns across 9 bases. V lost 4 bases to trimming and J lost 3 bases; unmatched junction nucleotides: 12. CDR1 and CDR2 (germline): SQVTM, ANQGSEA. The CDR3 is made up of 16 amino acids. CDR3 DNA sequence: TGCAGCGTTGTAGGAAGACCGGGACAGGGATACACTGAAGCTTTCTTT. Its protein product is CSVVGRPGQGYTEAFF.

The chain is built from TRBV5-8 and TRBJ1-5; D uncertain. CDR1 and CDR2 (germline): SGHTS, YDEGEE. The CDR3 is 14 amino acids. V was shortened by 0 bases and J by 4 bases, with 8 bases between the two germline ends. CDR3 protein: CASSLGADNQPQHF. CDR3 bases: TGTGCCAGCAGCTTGGGGGCCGATAATCAGCCCCAGCATTTT.

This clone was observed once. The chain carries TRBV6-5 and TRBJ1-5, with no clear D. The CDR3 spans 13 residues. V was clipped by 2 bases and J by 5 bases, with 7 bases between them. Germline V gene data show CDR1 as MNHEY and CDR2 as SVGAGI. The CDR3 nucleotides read TGTGCCAGCAGTTACAGGCGGGATCAGCCCCAGCATTTT. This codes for CASSYRRDQPQHF.

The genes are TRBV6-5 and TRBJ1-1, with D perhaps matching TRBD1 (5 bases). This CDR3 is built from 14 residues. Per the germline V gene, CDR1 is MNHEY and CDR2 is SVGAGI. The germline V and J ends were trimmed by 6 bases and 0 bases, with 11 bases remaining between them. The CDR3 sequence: CASREGLLNTEAFF. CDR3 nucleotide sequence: TGTGCCAGCAGGGAGGGACTTTTGAACACTGAAGCTTTCTTT.